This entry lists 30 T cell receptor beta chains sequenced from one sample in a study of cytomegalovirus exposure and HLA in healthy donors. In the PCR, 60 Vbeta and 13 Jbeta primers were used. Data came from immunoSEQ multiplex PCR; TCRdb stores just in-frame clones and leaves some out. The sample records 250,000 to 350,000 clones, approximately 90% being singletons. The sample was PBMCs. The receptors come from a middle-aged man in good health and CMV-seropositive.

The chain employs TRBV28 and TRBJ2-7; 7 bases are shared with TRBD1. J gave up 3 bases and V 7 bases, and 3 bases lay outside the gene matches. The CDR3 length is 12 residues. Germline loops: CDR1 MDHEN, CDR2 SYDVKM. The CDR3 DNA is TGTGCCAGCACGGGACAGTACTACGAGCAGTACTTC. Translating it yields CASTGQYYEQYF.

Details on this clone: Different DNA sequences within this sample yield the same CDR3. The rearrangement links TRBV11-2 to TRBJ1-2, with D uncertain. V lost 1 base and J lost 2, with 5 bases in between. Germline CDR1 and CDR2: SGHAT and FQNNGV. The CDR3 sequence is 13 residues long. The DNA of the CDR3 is TGTGCCAGCAGCTTAGGGCAGAACTATGGCTACACCTTC. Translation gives CASSLGQNYGYTF.

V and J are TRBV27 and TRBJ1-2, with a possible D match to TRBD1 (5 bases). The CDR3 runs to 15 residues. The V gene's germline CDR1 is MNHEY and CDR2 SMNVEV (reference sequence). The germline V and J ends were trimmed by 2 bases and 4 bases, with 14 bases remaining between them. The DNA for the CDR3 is TGTGCCAGCAGTTTAGGGGCGCCCTCGGGCTATGGCTACACCTTC. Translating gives CASSLGAPSGYGYTF.

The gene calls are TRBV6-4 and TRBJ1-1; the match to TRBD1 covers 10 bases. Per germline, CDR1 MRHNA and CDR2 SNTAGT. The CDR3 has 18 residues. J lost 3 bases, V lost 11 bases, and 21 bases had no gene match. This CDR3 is CAGGPLGDRGHLDTEAFF. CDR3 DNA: TGTGCCGGGGGTCCTCTGGGTGACAGGGGGCACTTGGACACTGAAGCTTTCTTT.

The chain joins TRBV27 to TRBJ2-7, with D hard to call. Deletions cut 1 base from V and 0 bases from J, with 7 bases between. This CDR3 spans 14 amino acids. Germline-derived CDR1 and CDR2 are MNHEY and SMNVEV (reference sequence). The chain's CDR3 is CASSLYGYSYEQYF. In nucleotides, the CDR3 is TGTGCCAGCAGTTTATACGGGTACTCCTACGAGCAGTACTTC.

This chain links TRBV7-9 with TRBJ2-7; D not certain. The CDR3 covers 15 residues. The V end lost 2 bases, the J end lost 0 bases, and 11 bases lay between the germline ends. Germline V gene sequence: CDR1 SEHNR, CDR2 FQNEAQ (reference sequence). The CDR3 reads CASSLNSPSSYEQYF. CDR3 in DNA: TGTGCCAGCAGCTTAAACAGTCCGAGCTCCTACGAGCAGTACTTC. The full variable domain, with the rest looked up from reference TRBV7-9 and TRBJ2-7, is DTGVSQNPRHKITKRGQNVTFRCDPISEHNRLYWYRQTLGQGPEFLTYFQNEAQLEKSRLLSDRFSAERPKGSFSTLEIQRTEQGDSAMYLCASSLNSPSSYEQYFGPGTRLTVT.

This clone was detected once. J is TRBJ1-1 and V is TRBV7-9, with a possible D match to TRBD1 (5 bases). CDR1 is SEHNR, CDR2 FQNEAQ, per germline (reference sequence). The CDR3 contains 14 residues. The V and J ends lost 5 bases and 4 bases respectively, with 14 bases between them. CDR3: CASSHTRVGTEAFF. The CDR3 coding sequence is TGTGCCAGCAGCCACACCAGGGTAGGCACTGAAGCTTTCTTT.

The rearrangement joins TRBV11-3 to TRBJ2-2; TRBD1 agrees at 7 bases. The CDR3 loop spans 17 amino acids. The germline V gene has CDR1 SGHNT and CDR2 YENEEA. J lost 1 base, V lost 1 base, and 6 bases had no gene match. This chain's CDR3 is CASSLGSWTGNTGELFF. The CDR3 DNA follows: TGTGCCAGCAGCTTAGGTAGCTGGACAGGGAACACCGGGGAGCTGTTTTTT.

The CDR3 bases are TGTGCCAGCAGTTTGAGGGTGGGTAACTATGGCTACACCTTC. Translated: CASSLRVGNYGYTF. The V and J genes are TRBV27 and TRBJ1-2; D not resolved. The CDR3 sequence is 14 residues long. Trimming removed 3 bases at V and 1 base at J, with 9 bases between. Germline CDR1 MNHEY, CDR2 SMNVEV (reference sequence).

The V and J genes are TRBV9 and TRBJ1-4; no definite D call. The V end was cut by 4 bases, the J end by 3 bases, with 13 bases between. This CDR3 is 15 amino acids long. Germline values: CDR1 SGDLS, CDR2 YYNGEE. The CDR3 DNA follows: TGTGCCAGCAGCCCCCAGGTAGTAGCTAATGAAAAACTGTTTTTT. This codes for CASSPQVVANEKLFF.

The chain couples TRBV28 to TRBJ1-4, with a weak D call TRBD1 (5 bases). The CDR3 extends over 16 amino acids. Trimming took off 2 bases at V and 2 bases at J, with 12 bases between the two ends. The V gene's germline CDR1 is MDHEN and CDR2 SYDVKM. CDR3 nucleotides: TGTGCCAGCAGTTTAGGTGTTGGGGCGACTAATGAAAAACTGTTTTTT. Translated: CASSLGVGATNEKLFF.

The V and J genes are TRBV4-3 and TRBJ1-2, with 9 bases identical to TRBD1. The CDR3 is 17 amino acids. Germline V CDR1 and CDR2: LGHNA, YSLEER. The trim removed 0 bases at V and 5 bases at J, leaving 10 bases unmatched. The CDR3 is CASSQDRTGAFGYGYTF. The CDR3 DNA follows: TGCGCCAGCAGCCAAGACCGGACAGGGGCCTTCGGGTATGGCTACACCTTC.

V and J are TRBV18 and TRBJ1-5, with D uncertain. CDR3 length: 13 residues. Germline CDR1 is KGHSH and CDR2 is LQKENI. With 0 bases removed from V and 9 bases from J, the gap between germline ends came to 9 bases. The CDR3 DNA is TGTGCCAGCTCACCACCTGGCGGAGGGCCCCAGCATTTT. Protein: CASSPPGGGPQHF. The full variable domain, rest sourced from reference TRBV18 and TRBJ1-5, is NAGVMQNPRHLVRRRGQEARLRCSPMKGHSHVYWYRQLPEEGLKFMVYLQKENIIDESGMPKERFSAEFPKEGPSILRIQQVVRGDSAAYFCASSPPGGGPQHFGDGTRLSIL.

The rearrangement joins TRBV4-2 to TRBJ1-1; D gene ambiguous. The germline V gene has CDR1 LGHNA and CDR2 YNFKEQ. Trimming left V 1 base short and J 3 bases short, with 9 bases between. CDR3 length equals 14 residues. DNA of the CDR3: TGTGCCAGCAGCCAAGGCGGCGGCCACACTGAAGCTTTCTTT. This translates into CASSQGGGHTEAFF.

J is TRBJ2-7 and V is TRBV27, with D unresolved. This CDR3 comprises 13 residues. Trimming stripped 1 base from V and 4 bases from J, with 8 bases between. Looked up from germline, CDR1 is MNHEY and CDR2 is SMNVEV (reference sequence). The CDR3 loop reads CASSLYPGYEQYF. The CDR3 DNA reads TGTGCCAGCAGTTTATACCCCGGTTACGAGCAGTACTTC.

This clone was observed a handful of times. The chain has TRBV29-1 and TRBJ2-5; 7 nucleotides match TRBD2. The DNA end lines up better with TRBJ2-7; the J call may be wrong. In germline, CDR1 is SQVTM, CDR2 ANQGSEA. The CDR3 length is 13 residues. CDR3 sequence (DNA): TGCAGCGTTGTGTGGGAGGGCTCCTACGAGCAGTACTTC. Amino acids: CSVVWEGSYEQYF.

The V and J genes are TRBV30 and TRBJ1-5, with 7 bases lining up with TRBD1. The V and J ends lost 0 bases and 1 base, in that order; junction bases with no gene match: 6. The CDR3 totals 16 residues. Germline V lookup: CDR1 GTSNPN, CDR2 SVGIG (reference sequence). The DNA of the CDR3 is TGTGCCTGGAGTGTACGAGGAGGGGGCAGCAATCAGCCCCAGCATTTT. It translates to CAWSVRGGGSNQPQHF.

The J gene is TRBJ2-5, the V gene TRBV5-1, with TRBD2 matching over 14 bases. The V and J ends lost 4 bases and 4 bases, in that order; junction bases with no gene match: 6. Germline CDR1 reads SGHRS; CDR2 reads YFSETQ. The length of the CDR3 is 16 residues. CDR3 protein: CASSMGTSGRGETQYF. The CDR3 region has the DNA TGCGCCAGCAGCATGGGGACTAGCGGGAGAGGAGAGACCCAGTACTTC. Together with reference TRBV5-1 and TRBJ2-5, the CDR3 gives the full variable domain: KAGVTQTPRYLIKTRGQQVTLSCSPISGHRSVSWYQQTPGQGLQFLFEYFSETQRNKGNFPGRFSGRQFSNSRSEMNVSTLELGDSALYLCASSMGTSGRGETQYFGPGTRLLVL.

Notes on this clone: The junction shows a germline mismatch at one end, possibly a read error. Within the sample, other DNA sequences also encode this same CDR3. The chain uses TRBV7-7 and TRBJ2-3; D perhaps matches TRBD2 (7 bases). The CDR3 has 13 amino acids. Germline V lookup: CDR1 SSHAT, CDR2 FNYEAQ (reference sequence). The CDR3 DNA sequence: TGTGCTAGCAGCCTAGGGGGGGCAGATACGCAGTATTTT. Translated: CASSLGGADTQYF.

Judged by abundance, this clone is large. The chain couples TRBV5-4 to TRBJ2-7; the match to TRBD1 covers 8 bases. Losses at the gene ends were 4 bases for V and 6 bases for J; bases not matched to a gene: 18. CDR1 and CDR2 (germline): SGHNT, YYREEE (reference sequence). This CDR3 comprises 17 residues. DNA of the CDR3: TGTGCCAGCAGCCCGGGGCGGGCGACAGGGGATCCCTTCGAGCAGTACTTC. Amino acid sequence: CASSPGRATGDPFEQYF.

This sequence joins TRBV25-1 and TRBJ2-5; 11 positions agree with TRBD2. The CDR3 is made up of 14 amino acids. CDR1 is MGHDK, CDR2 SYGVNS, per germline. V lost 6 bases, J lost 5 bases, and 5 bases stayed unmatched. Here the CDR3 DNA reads TGTGCCAGCAGCGAGGGACTAGCGGCGGAGACCCAGTACTTC. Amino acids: CASSEGLAAETQYF.

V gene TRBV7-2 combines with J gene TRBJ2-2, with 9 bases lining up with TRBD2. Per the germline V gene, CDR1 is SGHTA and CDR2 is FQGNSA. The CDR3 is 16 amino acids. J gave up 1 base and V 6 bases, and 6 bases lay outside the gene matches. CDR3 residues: CASSYLAGRNTGELFF. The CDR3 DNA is TGTGCCAGCAGTTATCTAGCGGGGAGGAACACCGGGGAGCTGTTTTTT.

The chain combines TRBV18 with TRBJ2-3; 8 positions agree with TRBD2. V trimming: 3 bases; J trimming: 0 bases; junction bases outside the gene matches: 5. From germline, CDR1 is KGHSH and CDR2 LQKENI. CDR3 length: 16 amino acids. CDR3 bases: TGTGCCAGCTCACCGACTAGCGAGACTAGCACAGATACGCAGTATTTT. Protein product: CASSPTSETSTDTQYF.

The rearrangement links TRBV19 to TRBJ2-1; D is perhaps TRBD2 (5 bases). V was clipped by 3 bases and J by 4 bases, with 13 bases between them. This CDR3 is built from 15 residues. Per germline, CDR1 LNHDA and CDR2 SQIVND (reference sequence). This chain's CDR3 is CASSMVASRYNEQFF. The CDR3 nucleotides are TGTGCCAGTAGTATGGTGGCTAGCAGATACAATGAGCAGTTCTTC.

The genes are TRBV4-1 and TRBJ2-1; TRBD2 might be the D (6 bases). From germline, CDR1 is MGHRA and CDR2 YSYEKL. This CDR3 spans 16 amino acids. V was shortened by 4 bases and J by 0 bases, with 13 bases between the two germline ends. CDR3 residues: CASSRGVESSYNEQFF. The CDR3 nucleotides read TGCGCCAGCAGCCGGGGGGTGGAGAGCTCCTACAATGAGCAGTTCTTC.

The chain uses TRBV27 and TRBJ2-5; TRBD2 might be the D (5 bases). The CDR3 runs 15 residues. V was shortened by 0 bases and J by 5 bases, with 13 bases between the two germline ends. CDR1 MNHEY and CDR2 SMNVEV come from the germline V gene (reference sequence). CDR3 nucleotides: TGTGCCAGCAGTTTATCGCCGGGAAGGGTGGAGACCCAGTACTTC. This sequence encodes CASSLSPGRVETQYF.

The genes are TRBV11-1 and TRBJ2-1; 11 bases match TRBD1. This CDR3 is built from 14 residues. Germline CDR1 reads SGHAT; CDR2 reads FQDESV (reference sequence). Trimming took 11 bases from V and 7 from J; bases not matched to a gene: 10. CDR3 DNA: TGTGCCGCATCGGACAGGGGGCGAATAAATGAGCAGTTCTTC. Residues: CAASDRGRINEQFF.

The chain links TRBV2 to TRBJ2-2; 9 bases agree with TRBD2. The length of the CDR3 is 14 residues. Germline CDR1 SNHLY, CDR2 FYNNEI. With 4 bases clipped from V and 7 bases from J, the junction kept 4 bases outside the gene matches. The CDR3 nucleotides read TGTGCCAGCAGTGGACTAGCGGAAGACGGGGAGCTGTTTTTT. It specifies CASSGLAEDGELFF.

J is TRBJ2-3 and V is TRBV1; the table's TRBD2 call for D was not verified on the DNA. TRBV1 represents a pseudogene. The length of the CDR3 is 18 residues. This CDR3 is CTSSQDLRREGRTDTQYF. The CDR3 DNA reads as TGCACCAGCAGCCAAGATCTTAGGCGGGAGGGCCGAACAGATACGCAGTATTTT.

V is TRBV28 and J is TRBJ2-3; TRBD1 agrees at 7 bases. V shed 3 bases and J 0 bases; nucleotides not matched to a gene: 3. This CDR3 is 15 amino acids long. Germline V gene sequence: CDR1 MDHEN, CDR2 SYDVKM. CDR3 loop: CASSLDRPSTDTQYF. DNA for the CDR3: TGTGCCAGCAGTTTGGACAGGCCAAGCACAGATACGCAGTATTTT. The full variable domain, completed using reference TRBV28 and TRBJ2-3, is DVKVTQSSRYLVKRTGEKVFLECVQDMDHENMFWYRQDPGLGLRLIYFSYDVKMKEKGDIPEGYSVSREKKERFSLILESASTNQTSMYLCASSLDRPSTDTQYFGPGTRLTVL.